This T cell receptor (beta chain) was sequenced during a study of cytomegalovirus exposure and HLA in healthy donors. Background on the study: Early on, a data release was issued that held 65 million to 100 million unique TCRs from HLA-typed donors. Study-wide points: A further, later analysis showed that HLA-associated TCR beta chains (compared with equally common others) were more clonally expanded. Later analysis suggested most CMV-associated TCR beta chains were HLA-restricted.

Use of 60 Vbeta and 13 Jbeta primers characterized the PCR. Libraries were prepared by immunoSEQ multiplex PCR; TCRdb keeps only in-frame clonotypes and omits some of them. The sample lists approximately 120,000 clones, 78% seen once, with 5.5% to 8% in the top ten. The table lists this clone with a few counts. The antigen is not known. Sequenced sample: PBMCs. The TCR sequence derives from a woman aged 35 to 49 in good health and CMV-seronegative.

CDR3 DNA: TGTGCCAGCAGCCAAGATCAACTGACTAGCGGGAGTCCCAATGAGCAGTTCTTC. Its translation: CASSQDQLTSGSPNEQFF. This chain uses TRBV14 with TRBJ2-1; TRBD2 agrees at 12 bases. The CDR3 loop spans 18 amino acids. Trimming at V came to 0 bases and at J to 6 bases, leaving 9 bases not matched to a gene. Germline V gene data show CDR1 as SGHDN and CDR2 as FVKESK.